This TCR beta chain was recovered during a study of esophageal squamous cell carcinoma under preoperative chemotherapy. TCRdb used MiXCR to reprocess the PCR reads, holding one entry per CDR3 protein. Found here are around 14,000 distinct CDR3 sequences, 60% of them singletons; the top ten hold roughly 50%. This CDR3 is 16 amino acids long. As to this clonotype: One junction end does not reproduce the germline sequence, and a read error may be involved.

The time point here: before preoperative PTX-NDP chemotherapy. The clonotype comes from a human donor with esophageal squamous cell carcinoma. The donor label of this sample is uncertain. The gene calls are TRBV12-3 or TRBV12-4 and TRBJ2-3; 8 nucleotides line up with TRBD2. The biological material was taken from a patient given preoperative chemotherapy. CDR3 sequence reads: CASRGYGGGGPETQYF. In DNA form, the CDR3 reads TGTGCCAGCAGGGGGTACGGGGGGGGAGGCCCAGAGACGCAGTATTTC.